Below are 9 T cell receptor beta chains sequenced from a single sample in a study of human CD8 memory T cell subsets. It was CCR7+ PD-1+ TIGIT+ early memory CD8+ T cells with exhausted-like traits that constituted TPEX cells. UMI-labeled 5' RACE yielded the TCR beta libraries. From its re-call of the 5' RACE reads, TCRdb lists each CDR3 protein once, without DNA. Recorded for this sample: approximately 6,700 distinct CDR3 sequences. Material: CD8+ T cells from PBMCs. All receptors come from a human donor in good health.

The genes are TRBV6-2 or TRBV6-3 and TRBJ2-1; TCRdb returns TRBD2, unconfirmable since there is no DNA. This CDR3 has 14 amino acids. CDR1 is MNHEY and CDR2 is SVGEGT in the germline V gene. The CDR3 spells CASNPTGLFDEQFF.

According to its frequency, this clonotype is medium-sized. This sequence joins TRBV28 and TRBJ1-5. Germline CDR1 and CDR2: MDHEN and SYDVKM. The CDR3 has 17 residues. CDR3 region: CASNLVQGSYSNQPQHF.

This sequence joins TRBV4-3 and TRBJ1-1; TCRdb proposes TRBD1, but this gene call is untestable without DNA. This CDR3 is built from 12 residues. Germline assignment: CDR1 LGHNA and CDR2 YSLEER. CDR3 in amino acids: CASSPTGDEAFF.

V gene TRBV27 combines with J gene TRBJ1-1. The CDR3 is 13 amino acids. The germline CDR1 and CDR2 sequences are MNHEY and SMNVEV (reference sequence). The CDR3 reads CASSRGEGTEAFF.

CDR3 protein: CASSYPTGNWNTDTQYF. The chain has TRBV6-2 or TRBV6-3 and TRBJ2-3; TCRdb reports TRBD1, a call that lacks DNA to check it against. This CDR3 contains 17 residues. In germline, CDR1 is MNHEY, CDR2 SVGEGT.

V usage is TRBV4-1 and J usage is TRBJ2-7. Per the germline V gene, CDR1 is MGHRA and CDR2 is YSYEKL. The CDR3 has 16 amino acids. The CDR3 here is CASSQDRVLRPYEQYF.

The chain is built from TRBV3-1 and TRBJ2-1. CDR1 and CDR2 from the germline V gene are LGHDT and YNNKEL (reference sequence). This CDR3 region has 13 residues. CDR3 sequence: CASSPDFGNEQFF.

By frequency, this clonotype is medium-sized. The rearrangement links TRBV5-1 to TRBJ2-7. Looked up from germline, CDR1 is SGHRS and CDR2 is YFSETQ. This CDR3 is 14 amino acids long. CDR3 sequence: CASSLDRFSYEQYF.

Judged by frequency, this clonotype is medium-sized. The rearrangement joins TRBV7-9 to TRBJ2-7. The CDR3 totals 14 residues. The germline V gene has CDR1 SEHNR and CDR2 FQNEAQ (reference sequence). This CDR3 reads CASSLVGSSYEQYF.